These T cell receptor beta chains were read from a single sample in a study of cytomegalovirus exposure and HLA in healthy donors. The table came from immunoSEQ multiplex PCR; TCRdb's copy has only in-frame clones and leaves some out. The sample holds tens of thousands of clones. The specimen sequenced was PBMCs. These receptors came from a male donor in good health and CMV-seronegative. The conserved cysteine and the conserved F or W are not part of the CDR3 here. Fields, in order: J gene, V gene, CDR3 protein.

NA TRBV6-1 ASSELGTALPYEQY
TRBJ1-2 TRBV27 ASSSRGRGRAYGYT
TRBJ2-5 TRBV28 ASTKGRAFGETQY
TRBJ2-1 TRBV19 ASSIVASGRGVEQF
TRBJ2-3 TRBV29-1 SVEAVGRVAGLTDTQY
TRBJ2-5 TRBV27 ASRAGGGRGETQY
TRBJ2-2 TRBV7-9 ASSYGQVNTGELF
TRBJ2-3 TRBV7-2 ASSSPPAGGPHTQY
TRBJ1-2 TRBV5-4 ASSLVLDRTGGYT
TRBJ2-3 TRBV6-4 ASGAGEGTDTQY
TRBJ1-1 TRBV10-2 ASRVGVNTEAF
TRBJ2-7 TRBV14 ASSRQGYYEQY
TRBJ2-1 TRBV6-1 ASSPSGGYNEQF
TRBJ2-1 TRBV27 ASSLIIGTGRNEQF